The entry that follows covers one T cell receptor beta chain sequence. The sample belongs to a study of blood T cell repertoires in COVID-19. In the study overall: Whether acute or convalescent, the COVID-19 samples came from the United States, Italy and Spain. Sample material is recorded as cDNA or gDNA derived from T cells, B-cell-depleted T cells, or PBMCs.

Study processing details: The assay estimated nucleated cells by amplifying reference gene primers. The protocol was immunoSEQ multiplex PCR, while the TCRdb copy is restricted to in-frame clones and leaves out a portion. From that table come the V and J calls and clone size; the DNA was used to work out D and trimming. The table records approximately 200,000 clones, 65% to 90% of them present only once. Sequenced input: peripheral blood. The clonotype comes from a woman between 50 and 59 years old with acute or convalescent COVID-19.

The CDR3 DNA is TGTGCCAGCAGCCAATCCCCAGGGCCAGATCAGCCCCAGCATTTT. Encoded protein: CASSQSPGPDQPQHF. The chain is built from TRBV9 and TRBJ1-5, with D possibly matching TRBD1 (5 bases). Germline assignment: CDR1 SGDLS and CDR2 YYNGEE. V lost 4 bases and J 5 bases, leaving 16 bases between the germline ends. There are 15 residues in the CDR3. Using reference TRBV9 and TRBJ1-5 for the parts outside the CDR3, the full variable domain is DSGVTQTPKHLITATGQRVTLRCSPRSGDLSVYWYQQSLDQGLQFLIQYYNGEERAKGNILERFSAQQFPDLHSELNLSSLELGDSALYFCASSQSPGPDQPQHFGDGTRLSIL.